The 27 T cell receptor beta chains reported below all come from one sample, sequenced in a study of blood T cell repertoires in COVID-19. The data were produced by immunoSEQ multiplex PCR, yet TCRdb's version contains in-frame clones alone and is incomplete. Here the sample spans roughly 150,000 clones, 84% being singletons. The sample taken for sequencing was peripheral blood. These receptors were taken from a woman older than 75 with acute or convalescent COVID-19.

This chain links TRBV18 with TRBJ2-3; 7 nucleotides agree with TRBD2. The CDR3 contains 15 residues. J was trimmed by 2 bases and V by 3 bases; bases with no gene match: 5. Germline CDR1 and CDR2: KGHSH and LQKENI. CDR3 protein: CASSPGTTLTDTQYF. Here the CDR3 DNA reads TGTGCCAGCTCACCTGGGACTACTCTCACAGATACGCAGTATTTT.

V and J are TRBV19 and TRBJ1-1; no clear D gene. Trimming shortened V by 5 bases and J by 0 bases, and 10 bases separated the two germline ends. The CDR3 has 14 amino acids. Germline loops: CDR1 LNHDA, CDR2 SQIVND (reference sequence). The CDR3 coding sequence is TGTGCCAGTAGTTGGGCAGGCATGAACACTGAAGCTTTCTTT. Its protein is CASSWAGMNTEAFF.

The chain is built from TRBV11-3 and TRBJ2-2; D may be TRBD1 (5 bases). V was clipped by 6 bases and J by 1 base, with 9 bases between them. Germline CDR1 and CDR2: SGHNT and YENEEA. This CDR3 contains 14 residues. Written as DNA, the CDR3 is TGTGCCAGCAGGCCAACAGGGAACACCGGGGAGCTGTTTTTT. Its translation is CASRPTGNTGELFF.

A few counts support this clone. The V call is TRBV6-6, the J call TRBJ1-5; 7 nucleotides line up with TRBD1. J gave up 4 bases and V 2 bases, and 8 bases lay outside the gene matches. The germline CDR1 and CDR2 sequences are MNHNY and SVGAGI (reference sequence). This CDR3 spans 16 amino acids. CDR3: CASSYLGDRLNQPQHF. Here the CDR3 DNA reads TGTGCCAGCAGTTACCTCGGGGACAGACTAAATCAGCCCCAGCATTTT.

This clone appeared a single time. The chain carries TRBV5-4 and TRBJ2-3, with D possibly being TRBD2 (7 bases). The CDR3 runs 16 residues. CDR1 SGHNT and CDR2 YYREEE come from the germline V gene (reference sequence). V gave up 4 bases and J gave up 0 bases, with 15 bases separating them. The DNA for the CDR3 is TGTGCCAGCAGCCTCGGGGGGCGGTCTAGCACAGATACGCAGTATTTT. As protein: CASSLGGRSSTDTQYF.

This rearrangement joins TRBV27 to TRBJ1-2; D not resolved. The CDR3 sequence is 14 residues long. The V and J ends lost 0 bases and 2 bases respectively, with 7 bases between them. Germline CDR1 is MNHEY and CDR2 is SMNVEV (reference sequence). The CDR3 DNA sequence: TGTGCCAGCAGTTTATCGAGCCGGAACTATGGCTACACCTTC. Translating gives CASSLSSRNYGYTF.

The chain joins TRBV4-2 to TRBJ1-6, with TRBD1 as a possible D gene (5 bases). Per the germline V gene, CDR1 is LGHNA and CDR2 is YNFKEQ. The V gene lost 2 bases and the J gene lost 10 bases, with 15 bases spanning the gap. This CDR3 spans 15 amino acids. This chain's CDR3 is CASSQFVQGSSPLHF. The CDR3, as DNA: TGTGCCAGCAGCCAATTTGTGCAGGGATCGTCACCCCTCCACTTT.

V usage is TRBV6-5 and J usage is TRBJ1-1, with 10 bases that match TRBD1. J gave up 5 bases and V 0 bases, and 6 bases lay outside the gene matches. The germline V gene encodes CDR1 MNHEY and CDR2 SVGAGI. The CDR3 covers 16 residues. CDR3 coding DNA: TGTGCCAGCAGTTACTCCGGGACAGGGGTTGTTACTGAAGCTTTCTTT. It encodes CASSYSGTGVVTEAFF.

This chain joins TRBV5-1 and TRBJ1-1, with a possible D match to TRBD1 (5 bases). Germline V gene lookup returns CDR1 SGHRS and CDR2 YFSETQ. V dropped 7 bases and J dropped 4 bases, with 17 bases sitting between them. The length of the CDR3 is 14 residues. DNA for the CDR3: TGCGCCAGCGGCCGGGGAGGGGCGGTCACTGAAGCTTTCTTT. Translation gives CASGRGGAVTEAFF.

The CDR3 spells CASSPDSRKLFF. For the CDR3, the DNA is TGTGCCAGCTCACCAGATAGTAGAAAACTGTTTTTT. The rearrangement joins TRBV18 to TRBJ1-4; D remains unclear. The germline V gene encodes CDR1 KGHSH and CDR2 LQKENI. There are 12 residues in the CDR3. V was shortened by 2 bases and J by 10 bases, with 8 bases between the two germline ends.

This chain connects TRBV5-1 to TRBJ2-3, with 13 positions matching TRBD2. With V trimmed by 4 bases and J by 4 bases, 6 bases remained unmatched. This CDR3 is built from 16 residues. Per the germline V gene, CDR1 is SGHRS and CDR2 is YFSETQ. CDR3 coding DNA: TGCGCCAGCAGCCAGACTAGCGGGAGGACCGCAGATACGCAGTATTTT. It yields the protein CASSQTSGRTADTQYF.

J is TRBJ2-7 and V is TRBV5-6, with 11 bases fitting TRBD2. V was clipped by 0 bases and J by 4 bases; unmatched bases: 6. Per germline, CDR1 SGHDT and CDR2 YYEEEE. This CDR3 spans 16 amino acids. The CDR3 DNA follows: TGTGCCAGCAGCTTGGATCCTAGCGGGAGGCTGTACGAGCAGTACTTC. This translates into CASSLDPSGRLYEQYF.

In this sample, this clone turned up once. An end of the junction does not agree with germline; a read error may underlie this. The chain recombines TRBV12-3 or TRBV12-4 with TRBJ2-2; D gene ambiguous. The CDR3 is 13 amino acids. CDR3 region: CASSLDLPGELFF. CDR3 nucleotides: TGTGCCAGCAGCTTAGACTTGCCCGGGGAGCTGTTTTTT.

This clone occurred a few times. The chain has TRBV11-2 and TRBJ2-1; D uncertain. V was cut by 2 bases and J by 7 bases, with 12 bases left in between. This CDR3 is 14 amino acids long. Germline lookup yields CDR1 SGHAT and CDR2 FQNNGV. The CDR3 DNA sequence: TGTGCCAGCAGCTTATCAGCAGGCTTTAATGAGCAGTTCTTC. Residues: CASSLSAGFNEQFF. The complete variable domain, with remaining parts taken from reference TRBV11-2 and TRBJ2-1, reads EAGVAQSPRYKIIEKRQSVAFWCNPISGHATLYWYQQILGQGPKLLIQFQNNGVVDDSQLPKDRFSAERLKGVDSTLKIQPAKLEDSAVYLCASSLSAGFNEQFFGPGTRLTVL.

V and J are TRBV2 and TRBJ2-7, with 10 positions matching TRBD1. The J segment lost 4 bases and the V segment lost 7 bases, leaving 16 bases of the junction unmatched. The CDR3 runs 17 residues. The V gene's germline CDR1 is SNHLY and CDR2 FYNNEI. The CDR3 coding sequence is TGTGCCAGCATAACCCTGCCCGGACAGGGGGAAGGGTACGAGCAGTACTTC. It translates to CASITLPGQGEGYEQYF.

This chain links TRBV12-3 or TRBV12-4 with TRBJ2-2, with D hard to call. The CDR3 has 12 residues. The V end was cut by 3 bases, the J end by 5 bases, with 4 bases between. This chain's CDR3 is CASSLTTGELFF. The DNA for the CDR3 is TGTGCCAGCAGTTTGACTACCGGGGAGCTGTTTTTT.

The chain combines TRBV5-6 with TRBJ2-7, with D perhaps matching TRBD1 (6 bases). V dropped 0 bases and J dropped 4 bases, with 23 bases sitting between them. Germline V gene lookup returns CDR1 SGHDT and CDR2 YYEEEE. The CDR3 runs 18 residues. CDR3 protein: CASSLGPDSRSVRYEQYF. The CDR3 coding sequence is TGTGCCAGCAGCTTGGGACCGGACAGTAGATCTGTAAGGTACGAGCAGTACTTC. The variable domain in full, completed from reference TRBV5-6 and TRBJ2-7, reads DAGVTQSPTHLIKTRGQQVTLRCSPKSGHDTVSWYQQALGQGPQFIFQYYEEEERQRGNFPDRFSGHQFPNYSSELNVNALLLGDSALYLCASSLGPDSRSVRYEQYFGPGTRLTVT.

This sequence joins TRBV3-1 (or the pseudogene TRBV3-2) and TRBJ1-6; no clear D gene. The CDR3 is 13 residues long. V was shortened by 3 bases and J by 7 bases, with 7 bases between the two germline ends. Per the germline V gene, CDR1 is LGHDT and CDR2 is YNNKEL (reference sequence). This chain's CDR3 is CASSQNLNSPLHF. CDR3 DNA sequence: TGTGCCAGCAGCCAGAACCTAAATTCACCCCTCCACTTT.

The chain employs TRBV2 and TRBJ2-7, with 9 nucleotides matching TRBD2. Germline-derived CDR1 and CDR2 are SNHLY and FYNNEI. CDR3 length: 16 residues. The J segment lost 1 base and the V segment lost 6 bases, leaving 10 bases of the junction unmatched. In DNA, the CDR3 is TGTGCCAGCAGACCGCACGGCGGGAGGGAATCCTACGAGCAGTACTTC. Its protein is CASRPHGGRESYEQYF.

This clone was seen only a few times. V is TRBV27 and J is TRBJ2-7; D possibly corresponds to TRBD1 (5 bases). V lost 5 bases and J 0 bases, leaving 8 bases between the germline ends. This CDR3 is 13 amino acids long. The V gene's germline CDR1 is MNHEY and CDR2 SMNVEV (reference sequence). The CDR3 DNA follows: TGTGCCAGCAGTAACAGGATCTCCTACGAGCAGTACTTC. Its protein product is CASSNRISYEQYF.

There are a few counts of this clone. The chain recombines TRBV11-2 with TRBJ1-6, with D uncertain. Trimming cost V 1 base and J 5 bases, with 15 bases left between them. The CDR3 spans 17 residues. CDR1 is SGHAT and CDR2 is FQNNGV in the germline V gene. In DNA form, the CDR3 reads TGTGCCAGCAGCTTAGTAGGACTCATAACAGATAATTCACCCCTCCACTTT. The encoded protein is CASSLVGLITDNSPLHF.

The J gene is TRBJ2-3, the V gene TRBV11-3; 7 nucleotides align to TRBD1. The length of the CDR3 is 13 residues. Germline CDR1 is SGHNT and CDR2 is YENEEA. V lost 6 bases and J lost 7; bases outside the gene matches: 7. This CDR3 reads CASSRQGSHTQYF. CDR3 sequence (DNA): TGTGCCAGCAGTCGACAGGGTTCCCATACGCAGTATTTT. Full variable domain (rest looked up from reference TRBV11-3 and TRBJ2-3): EAGVVQSPRYKIIEKKQPVAFWCNPISGHNTLYWYLQNLGQGPELLIRYENEEAVDDSQLPKDRFSAERLKGVDSTLKIQPAELGDSAVYLCASSRQGSHTQYFGPGTRLTVL.

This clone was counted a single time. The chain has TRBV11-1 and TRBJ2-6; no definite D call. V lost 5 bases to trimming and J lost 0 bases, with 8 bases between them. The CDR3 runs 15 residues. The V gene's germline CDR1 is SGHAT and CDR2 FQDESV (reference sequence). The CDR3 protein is CASSPRRSGANVLTF. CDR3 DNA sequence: TGTGCCAGCAGCCCCCGTCGCTCTGGGGCCAACGTCCTGACTTTC.

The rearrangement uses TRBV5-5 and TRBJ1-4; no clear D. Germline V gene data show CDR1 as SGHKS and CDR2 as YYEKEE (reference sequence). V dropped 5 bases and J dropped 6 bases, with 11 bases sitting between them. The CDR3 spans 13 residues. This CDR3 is CASSSITDEKLFF. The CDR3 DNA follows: TGTGCCAGCAGTTCTATCACGGATGAAAAACTGTTTTTT.

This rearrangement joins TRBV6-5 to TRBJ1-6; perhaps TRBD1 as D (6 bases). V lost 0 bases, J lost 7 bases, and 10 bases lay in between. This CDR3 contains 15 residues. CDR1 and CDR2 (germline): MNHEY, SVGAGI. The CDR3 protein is CASSYSGQQNSPLHF. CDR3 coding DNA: TGTGCCAGCAGTTACTCCGGACAGCAAAATTCACCCCTCCACTTT.

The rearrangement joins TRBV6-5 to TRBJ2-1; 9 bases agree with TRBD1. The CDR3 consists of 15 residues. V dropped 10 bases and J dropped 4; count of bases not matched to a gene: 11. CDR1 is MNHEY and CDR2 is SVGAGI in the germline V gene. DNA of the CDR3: TGTGCCACCTCCAAACAGGGGGCGCCTTACAATGAGCAGTTCTTC. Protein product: CATSKQGAPYNEQFF.

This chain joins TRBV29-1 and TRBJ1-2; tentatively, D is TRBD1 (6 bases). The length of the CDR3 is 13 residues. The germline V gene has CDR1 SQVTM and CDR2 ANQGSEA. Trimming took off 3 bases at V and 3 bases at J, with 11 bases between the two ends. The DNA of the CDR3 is TGCAGCGTTGATACCCGACAGGACTATGGCTACACCTTC. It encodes CSVDTRQDYGYTF.